These 25 T cell receptor beta chains came from one sample sequenced in a study of blood T cell repertoires in COVID-19. Libraries were prepared by immunoSEQ multiplex PCR; TCRdb keeps only in-frame clonotypes and omits some of them. This table holds fewer than 110,000 clones, more than 75% found once. Sample: peripheral blood. These receptor sequences come from a human donor in a cohort sampled during active COVID-19.

The V and J genes are TRBV12-3 or TRBV12-4 and TRBJ1-6; D possibly corresponds to TRBD1 (5 bases). The V end lost 7 bases, the J end lost 10 bases, and 14 bases lay between the germline ends. There are 13 residues in the CDR3. The CDR3 here is CASTDQGRSPLHF. The DNA of the CDR3 is TGTGCCAGCACGGACCAGGGTCGGTCACCCCTCCACTTT.

The V and J genes are TRBV7-3 and TRBJ1-6; D is unclear. Germline lookup yields CDR1 SGHTA and CDR2 FQGTGA. Trimming took off 5 bases at V and 3 bases at J, with 8 bases between the two ends. This CDR3 has 14 residues. The CDR3 sequence: CASSHTNYNSPLHF. The DNA of the CDR3 is TGTGCCAGCAGCCACACAAACTATAATTCACCCCTCCACTTT. The variable domain in full, completed from reference TRBV7-3 and TRBJ1-6, reads GAGVSQTPSNKVTEKGKYVELRCDPISGHTALYWYRQSLGQGPEFLIYFQGTGAADDSGLPNDRFFAVRPEGSVSTLKIQRTERGDSAVYLCASSHTNYNSPLHFGNGTRLTVT.

This chain connects TRBV14 to TRBJ1-2, with D unclear. Germline CDR1 SGHDN, CDR2 FVKESK. V was trimmed by 1 base and J by 5 bases, leaving 8 bases between them. CDR3 length equals 13 residues. Written as DNA, the CDR3 is TGTGCCAGCAGCCAAGGACAACGATATGGCTACACCTTC. This encodes CASSQGQRYGYTF.

The chain joins TRBV6-2 or TRBV6-3 to TRBJ1-5, with TRBD1 identical over 7 bases. Germline-derived CDR1 and CDR2 are MNHEY and SVGEGT. J was trimmed by 3 bases and V by 6 bases; bases with no gene match: 5. The CDR3 spans 14 residues. The CDR3 loop is CASSPQGHNQPQHF. The DNA of the CDR3 is TGTGCCAGCAGCCCACAGGGGCACAATCAGCCCCAGCATTTT.

The V call is TRBV7-8, the J call TRBJ2-7; tentative D call: TRBD2 (5 bases). The CDR3 runs 15 residues. Per the germline V gene, CDR1 is SGHVS and CDR2 is FQNEAQ. Trimming removed 3 bases from V and 7 bases from J, with 19 bases in between. Written as DNA, the CDR3 is TGTGCCAGCAGCTTTATTGAGACTTCAACGGGGGAGCAGTACTTC. It codes for CASSFIETSTGEQYF.

The chain carries TRBV28 and TRBJ1-2; possibly TRBD1 for D (6 bases). V lost 5 bases to trimming and J lost 5 bases, with 24 bases between them. The CDR3 runs to 17 residues. Germline-derived CDR1 and CDR2 are MDHEN and SYDVKM. CDR3 nucleotides: TGTGCCAGCAGTATGGGGGGGGCTTCCTCACTTTTGTATGGCTACACCTTC. It is translated as CASSMGGASSLLYGYTF.

V and J are TRBV5-4 and TRBJ2-1, with a possible D match to TRBD2 (7 bases). CDR1 and CDR2 from the germline V gene are SGHNT and YYREEE (reference sequence). The CDR3 spans 16 residues. With 4 bases removed from V and 5 bases from J, the gap between germline ends came to 19 bases. CDR3 residues: CASSPTPRGPDNEQFF. CDR3 in DNA: TGTGCCAGCAGCCCCACCCCGCGGGGGCCGGACAATGAGCAGTTCTTC.

This clone was observed a single time. This chain joins TRBV11-2 and TRBJ2-7, with no clear D. Trimming took off 6 bases at V and 5 bases at J, with 20 bases between the two ends. Germline CDR1 is SGHAT and CDR2 is FQNNGV. This CDR3 spans 15 amino acids. CDR3: CASSYSLIAVDEQYF. The CDR3 DNA sequence: TGTGCCAGCAGTTACTCCCTAATTGCCGTCGACGAGCAGTACTTC. The whole variable domain, filled in from reference TRBV11-2 and TRBJ2-7, reads EAGVAQSPRYKIIEKRQSVAFWCNPISGHATLYWYQQILGQGPKLLIQFQNNGVVDDSQLPKDRFSAERLKGVDSTLKIQPAKLEDSAVYLCASSYSLIAVDEQYFGPGTRLTVT.

J is TRBJ2-7 and V is TRBV11-3, with 10 bases fitting TRBD2. The V gene's germline CDR1 is SGHNT and CDR2 YENEEA. Losses at the gene ends were 3 bases for V and 6 bases for J; bases not matched to a gene: 11. CDR3 length: 16 amino acids. CDR3 region: CASSFSHSGGASEQYF. CDR3 sequence (DNA): TGTGCCAGCAGCTTCTCCCACAGCGGGGGGGCCAGCGAGCAGTACTTC.

As for this clone: Other DNA sequences in the sample encode the same CDR3. J is TRBJ2-7 and V is TRBV28, with D unresolved. Germline loops: CDR1 MDHEN, CDR2 SYDVKM. V was trimmed by 5 bases and J by 0 bases, leaving 5 bases between them. The CDR3 has 12 residues. CDR3 bases: TGTGCCAGCAGTCTGAGCTCCTACGAGCAGTACTTC. Translating it yields CASSLSSYEQYF.

The V call is TRBV6-6, the J call TRBJ1-3; tentative D call: TRBD1 (5 bases). Germline CDR1 reads MNHNY; CDR2 reads SVGAGI (reference sequence). The CDR3 is 14 residues long. Trimming pared 6 bases from V and 5 bases from J, leaving 14 bases between. CDR3 sequence: CASSPGQSRNTIYF. The CDR3 nucleotides are TGTGCCAGCAGCCCCGGACAAAGTAGAAACACCATATATTTT.

This clone appeared a single time. V and J are TRBV5-1 and TRBJ1-3, with D uncertain. CDR1 and CDR2 from the germline V gene are SGHRS and YFSETQ. The CDR3 extends over 14 amino acids. Deletions cut 5 bases from V and 2 bases from J, with 11 bases between. For the CDR3, the DNA is TGCGCCAGCAGTCCACAGTTTACTGGAAACACCATATATTTT. Its protein is CASSPQFTGNTIYF.

The chain couples TRBV7-9 to TRBJ2-5; a possible D gene is TRBD2 (7 bases). Germline V lookup: CDR1 SEHNR, CDR2 FQNEAQ (reference sequence). The CDR3 contains 16 residues. The germline V and J ends were trimmed by 6 bases and 3 bases, with 20 bases remaining between them. CDR3 DNA: TGTGCCAGCAGAAATGCAGCCGGCGGGGGCGAAGAGACCCAGTACTTC. Translated: CASRNAAGGGEETQYF.

This clone has only a few counts. This chain connects TRBV2 to TRBJ2-2, with 8 bases fitting TRBD1. The germline CDR1 and CDR2 sequences are SNHLY and FYNNEI. With 4 bases clipped from V and 6 bases from J, the junction kept 7 bases outside the gene matches. The CDR3 covers 15 residues. DNA of the CDR3: TGTGCCAGCAGTGGGAGACAGGGGTGGTCCGGGGAGCTGTTTTTT. It encodes CASSGRQGWSGELFF.

This chain uses TRBV7-6 with TRBJ1-3, with a possible D match to TRBD1 (6 bases). V was clipped by 1 base and J by 5 bases, with 15 bases between them. Germline CDR1 reads SGHVS; CDR2 reads FNYEAQ. The length of the CDR3 is 16 residues. For the CDR3, the DNA is TGTGCCAGCAGCTTAGGGCTGGCAGGGGTTAGAAACACCATATATTTT. Translated: CASSLGLAGVRNTIYF.

The chain has TRBV6-6 and TRBJ1-2; D gene unclear. The germline V and J ends were trimmed by 5 bases and 1 base, with 20 bases remaining between them. This CDR3 region has 17 residues. Germline V CDR1 and CDR2: MNHNY, SVGAGI (reference sequence). CDR3 DNA sequence: TGTGCCAGCAGTCCCTCCGACCGGAGGGCCTTTAACTATGGCTACACCTTC. It encodes CASSPSDRRAFNYGYTF.

V usage is TRBV6-1 and J usage is TRBJ2-3; 9 bases fit TRBD2. There are 17 residues in the CDR3. CDR1 is MNHNS, CDR2 SASEGT, per germline. V lost 4 bases to trimming and J lost 2 bases; unmatched junction nucleotides: 10. The CDR3 reads CASSAPVLAGPTDTQYF. CDR3 DNA sequence: TGTGCCAGCAGTGCGCCAGTGCTAGCGGGACCCACAGATACGCAGTATTTT.

This clone was seen a handful of times. The chain links TRBV20-1 to TRBJ2-7; TRBD1 might be the D (6 bases). Trimming took off 3 bases at V and 3 bases at J, with 15 bases between the two ends. The CDR3 is 14 residues long. In germline, CDR1 is DFQATT, CDR2 SNEGSKA (reference sequence). The chain's CDR3 is CSASGVSQGYEQYF. As DNA, the CDR3 is TGCAGTGCTAGTGGTGTGTCACAGGGCTACGAGCAGTACTTC.

This clone has more than one count but fewer than ten. J is TRBJ2-1 and V is TRBV5-1, with D maybe TRBD2 (5 bases). V lost 4 bases and J lost 7, with 12 bases in between. CDR1 SGHRS and CDR2 YFSETQ come from the germline V gene. The CDR3 is 13 amino acids. Here the CDR3 reads CASSARPGNEQFF. The CDR3 coding sequence is TGCGCCAGCAGCGCGCGCCCGGGAAATGAGCAGTTCTTC.

The gene calls are TRBV11-2 and TRBJ2-7; 9 bases are shared with TRBD1. Germline V lookup: CDR1 SGHAT, CDR2 FQNNGV. V trimming: 6 bases; J trimming: 2 bases; junction bases outside the gene matches: 5. CDR3 length: 14 amino acids. The CDR3 here is CASSSGTGPYEQYF. CDR3 DNA: TGTGCCAGCAGTTCCGGGACAGGGCCCTACGAGCAGTACTTC.

This chain links TRBV6-5 with TRBJ1-5; D might be TRBD1 (6 bases). The CDR3 is 16 amino acids. The germline V and J ends were trimmed by 4 bases and 2 bases, with 15 bases remaining between them. The V gene's germline CDR1 is MNHEY and CDR2 SVGAGI. CDR3 residues: CASSLQGQGGNQPQHF. CDR3 nucleotides: TGTGCCAGCAGTTTACAGGGCCAAGGGGGCAATCAGCCCCAGCATTTT.

The chain recombines TRBV5-4 with TRBJ1-6; D is unresolved. Germline V gene sequence: CDR1 SGHNT, CDR2 YYREEE (reference sequence). The germline V and J ends were trimmed by 1 base and 7 bases, with 9 bases remaining between them. The CDR3 is made up of 14 amino acids. CDR3 residues: CASSLNSPNSPLHF. The CDR3, as DNA: TGTGCCAGCAGCTTGAACAGTCCCAATTCACCCCTCCACTTT. The whole variable domain, remainder taken from reference TRBV5-4 and TRBJ1-6, is ETGVTQSPTHLIKTRGQQVTLRCSSQSGHNTVSWYQQALGQGPQFIFQYYREEENGRGNFPPRFSGLQFPNYSSELNVNALELDDSALYLCASSLNSPNSPLHFGNGTRLTVT.

J is TRBJ2-5 and V is TRBV2; the D gene is possibly TRBD1 (6 bases). Trimming stripped 4 bases from V and 9 bases from J, with 15 bases between. CDR3 length equals 13 residues. CDR1 is SNHLY, CDR2 FYNNEI, per germline. The CDR3 loop reads CASSGQVKGAQYF. The CDR3, as DNA: TGTGCCAGCAGTGGCCAGGTGAAGGGGGCCCAGTACTTC. Combining the CDR3 with reference TRBV2 and TRBJ2-5 gives the whole variable domain EPEVTQTPSHQVTQMGQEVILRCVPISNHLYFYWYRQILGQKVEFLVSFYNNEISEKSEIFDDQFSVERPDGSNFTLKIRSTKLEDSAMYFCASSGQVKGAQYFGPGTRLLVL.

The genes are TRBV19 and TRBJ2-4; 10 bases are a match to TRBD1. This CDR3 is 19 amino acids long. Germline loops: CDR1 LNHDA, CDR2 SQIVND (reference sequence). The J segment lost 0 bases and the V segment lost 4 bases, leaving 12 bases of the junction unmatched. CDR3: CASSKAGTGVGLAKNIQYF. For the CDR3, the DNA is TGTGCCAGTAGTAAAGCCGGGACAGGGGTCGGACTAGCCAAAAACATTCAGTACTTC. Together with reference TRBV19 and TRBJ2-4, the CDR3 gives the full variable domain: DGGITQSPKYLFRKEGQNVTLSCEQNLNHDAMYWYRQDPGQGLRLIYYSQIVNDFQKGDIAEGYSVSREKKESFPLTVTSAQKNPTAFYLCASSKAGTGVGLAKNIQYFGAGTRLSVL.

The gene calls are TRBV5-1 and TRBJ2-4; the match to TRBD1 covers 7 bases. Unmatched junction bases numbered 6, after V lost 4 bases and J lost 5 bases. This CDR3 region has 14 residues. Germline-derived CDR1 and CDR2 are SGHRS and YFSETQ. The CDR3 DNA reads as TGCGCCAGCAGCGAAGGGACAGCAGAAAACATTCAGTACTTC. Translation: CASSEGTAENIQYF.